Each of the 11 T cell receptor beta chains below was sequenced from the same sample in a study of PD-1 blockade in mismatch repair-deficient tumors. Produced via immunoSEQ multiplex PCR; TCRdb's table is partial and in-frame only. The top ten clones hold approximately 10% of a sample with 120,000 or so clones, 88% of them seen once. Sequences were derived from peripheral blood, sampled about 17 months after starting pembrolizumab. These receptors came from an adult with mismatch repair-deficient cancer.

CDR3 sequence reads: CATRGWGTDTQYF. In DNA form, the CDR3 reads TGTGCCACCAGGGGGTGGGGCACAGATACGCAGTATTTT. The chain has TRBV15 and TRBJ2-3; no firm D call. Germline V gives CDR1 LNHNV, CDR2 YYDKDF (reference sequence). CDR3 length: 13 residues. V gave up 6 bases and J gave up 1 base, with 8 bases separating them. Complete variable domain (other parts from reference TRBV15 and TRBJ2-3): DAMVIQNPRYQVTQFGKPVTLSCSQTLNHNVMYWYQQKSSQAPKLLFHYYDKDFNNEADTPDNFQSRRPNTSFCFLDIRSPGLGDTAMYLCATRGWGTDTQYFGPGTRLTVL.

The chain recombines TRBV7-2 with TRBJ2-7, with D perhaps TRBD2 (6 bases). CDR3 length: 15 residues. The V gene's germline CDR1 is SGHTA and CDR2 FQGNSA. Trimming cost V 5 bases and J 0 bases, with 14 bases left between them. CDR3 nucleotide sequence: TGTGCCAGCAGCCGCGGGACTGTGAGCTCCTACGAGCAGTACTTC. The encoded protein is CASSRGTVSSYEQYF.

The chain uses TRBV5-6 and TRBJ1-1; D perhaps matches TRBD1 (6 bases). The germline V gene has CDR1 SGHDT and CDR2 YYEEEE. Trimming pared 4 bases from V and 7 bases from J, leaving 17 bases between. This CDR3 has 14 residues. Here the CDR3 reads CASSSTRTVGEAFF. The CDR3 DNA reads TGTGCCAGCAGCAGTACCCGGACAGTTGGTGAAGCTTTCTTT.

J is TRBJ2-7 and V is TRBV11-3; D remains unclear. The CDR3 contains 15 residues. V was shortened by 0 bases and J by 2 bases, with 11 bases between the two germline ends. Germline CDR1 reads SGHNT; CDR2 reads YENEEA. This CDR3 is CASSLDPARAYEQYF. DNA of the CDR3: TGTGCCAGCAGCTTAGATCCCGCCCGGGCCTACGAGCAGTACTTC.

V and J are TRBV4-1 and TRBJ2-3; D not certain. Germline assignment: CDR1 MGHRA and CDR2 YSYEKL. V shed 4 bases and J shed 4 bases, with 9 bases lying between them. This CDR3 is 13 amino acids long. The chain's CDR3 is CASSPSLADTQYF. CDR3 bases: TGCGCCAGCAGCCCATCACTCGCAGATACGCAGTATTTT.

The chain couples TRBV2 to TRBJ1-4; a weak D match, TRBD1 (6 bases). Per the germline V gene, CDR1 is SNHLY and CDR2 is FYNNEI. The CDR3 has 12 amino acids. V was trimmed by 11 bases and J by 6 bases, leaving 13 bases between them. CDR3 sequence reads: CALQGSDEKLFF. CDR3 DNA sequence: TGTGCCCTCCAGGGGTCGGATGAAAAACTGTTTTTT.

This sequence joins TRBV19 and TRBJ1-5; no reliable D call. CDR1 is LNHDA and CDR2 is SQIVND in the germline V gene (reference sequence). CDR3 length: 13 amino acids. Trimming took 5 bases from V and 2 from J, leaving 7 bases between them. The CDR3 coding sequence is TGTGCCAGTAGTCGCGGGGGCAATCAGCCCCAGCATTTT. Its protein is CASSRGGNQPQHF. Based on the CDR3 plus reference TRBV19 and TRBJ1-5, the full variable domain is DGGITQSPKYLFRKEGQNVTLSCEQNLNHDAMYWYRQDPGQGLRLIYYSQIVNDFQKGDIAEGYSVSREKKESFPLTVTSAQKNPTAFYLCASSRGGNQPQHFGDGTRLSIL.

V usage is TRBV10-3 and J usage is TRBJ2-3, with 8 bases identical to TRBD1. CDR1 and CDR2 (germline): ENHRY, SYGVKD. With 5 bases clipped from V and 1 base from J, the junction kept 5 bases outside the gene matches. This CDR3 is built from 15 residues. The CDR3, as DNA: TGTGCCATCAGTAGACAGGGGTCTGGCACAGATACGCAGTATTTT. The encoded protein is CAISRQGSGTDTQYF.

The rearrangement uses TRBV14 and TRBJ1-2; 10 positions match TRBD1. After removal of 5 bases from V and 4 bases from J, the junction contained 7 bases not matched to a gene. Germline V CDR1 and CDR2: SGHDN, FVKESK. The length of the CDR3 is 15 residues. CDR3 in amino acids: CASSYGQGGFYGYTF. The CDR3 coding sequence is TGTGCCAGCAGCTACGGACAGGGGGGCTTCTATGGCTACACCTTC.

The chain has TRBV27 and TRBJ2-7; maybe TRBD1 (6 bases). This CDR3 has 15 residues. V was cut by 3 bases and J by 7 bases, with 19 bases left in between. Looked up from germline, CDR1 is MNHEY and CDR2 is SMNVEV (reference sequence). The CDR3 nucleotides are TGTGCCAGCAGTTTTCTGGGGGCGTCTGTGGGGGAGCAGTACTTC. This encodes CASSFLGASVGEQYF.

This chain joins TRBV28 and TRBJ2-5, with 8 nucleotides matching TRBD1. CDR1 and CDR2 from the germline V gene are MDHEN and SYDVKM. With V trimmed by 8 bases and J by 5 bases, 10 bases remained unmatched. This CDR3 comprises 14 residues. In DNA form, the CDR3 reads TGTGCCAGCTCCCATGACAGGGGATGGGAGACCCAGTACTTC. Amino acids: CASSHDRGWETQYF.